One sample yielded the 15 T cell receptor beta chains listed below, sequenced in a study of T cells after yellow fever vaccination. TCRdb recomputed calls from the 5' RACE reads with MiXCR, one row per CDR3 protein. In the table there are 300,000 to 400,000 distinct CDR3 sequences, roughly an eighth of which are singletons. This specimen was CD4+ T cells sorted from PBMCs, taken 15 days after the yellow fever booster vaccination. The receptors were gathered from a man aged 18 to 30 who received the YFV17D yellow fever vaccine.

This clonotype was detected only a few times. The V call is TRBV5-6, the J call TRBJ1-2, with 7 bases that match TRBD1. V was clipped by 2 bases and J by 1 base; unmatched bases: 8. This CDR3 spans 16 amino acids. Germline-derived CDR1 and CDR2 are SGHDT and YYEEEE. CDR3 loop: CASSLGGQGYNYGYTF. The CDR3 DNA follows: TGTGCCAGCAGCTTAGGGGGCCAGGGATATAACTATGGCTACACCTTC.

This clonotype has just a few counts. The gene calls are TRBV4-1 and TRBJ2-6; the D gene could be TRBD1 or TRBD2 (5 bases each). The CDR3 loop spans 15 amino acids. Looked up from germline, CDR1 is MGHRA and CDR2 is YSYEKL. Trimming shortened V by 2 bases and J by 2 bases, and 7 bases separated the two germline ends. This CDR3 reads CASSQSGPGANVLTF. CDR3 nucleotide sequence: TGCGCCAGCAGCCAATCGGGACCTGGGGCCAACGTCCTGACTTTC.

This clonotype was observed many times. The V and J genes are TRBV5-1 and TRBJ1-1; 7 nucleotides line up with TRBD1. Germline loops: CDR1 SGHRS, CDR2 YFSETQ. The CDR3 is 14 residues long. Germline trimming cut 4 bases from V and 3 bases from J; bases unmatched to any gene: 6. In nucleotides, the CDR3 is TGCGCCAGCAGCATGACAGGGAGGGACACTGAAGCTTTCTTT. Protein sequence: CASSMTGRDTEAFF. The full variable domain, with the rest looked up from reference TRBV5-1 and TRBJ1-1, is KAGVTQTPRYLIKTRGQQVTLSCSPISGHRSVSWYQQTPGQGLQFLFEYFSETQRNKGNFPGRFSGRQFSNSRSEMNVSTLELGDSALYLCASSMTGRDTEAFFGQGTRLTVV.

The J gene is TRBJ2-3, the V gene TRBV2; 8 bases are shared with TRBD2. In germline, CDR1 is SNHLY, CDR2 FYNNEI. CDR3 length: 14 residues. Germline trimming cut 4 bases from V and 5 bases from J; bases unmatched to any gene: 5. This CDR3 reads CASSVLGGEDTQYF. The CDR3 region has the DNA TGTGCCAGCAGTGTACTCGGGGGGGAAGATACGCAGTATTTT.

The V and J genes are TRBV20-1 and TRBJ1-1; 8 positions agree with TRBD1. V shed 5 bases and J 4 bases; nucleotides not matched to a gene: 6. The CDR3 covers 13 residues. Germline-derived CDR1 and CDR2 are DFQATT and SNEGSKA (reference sequence). The chain's CDR3 is CSAGGTGGTEAFF. Written as DNA, the CDR3 is TGCAGTGCTGGGGGAACAGGGGGCACTGAAGCTTTCTTT.

This clonotype has just a few counts. The chain couples TRBV14 to TRBJ2-7; 7 bases agree with TRBD2. The V gene's germline CDR1 is SGHDN and CDR2 FVKESK. V lost 0 bases to trimming and J lost 0 bases; unmatched junction nucleotides: 8. The CDR3 sequence is 17 residues long. Here the CDR3 reads CASSQEWRLAASYEQYV. The DNA for the CDR3 is TGTGCCAGCAGCCAAGAGTGGAGGCTAGCGGCCTCCTACGAGCAGTACGTC.

This clonotype was seen a few times. V is TRBV4-3 and J is TRBJ1-2, with D hard to call. CDR1 and CDR2 from the germline V gene are LGHNA and YSLEER. CDR3 length: 15 residues. Trimming took 0 bases from V and 6 from J, leaving 14 bases between them. This chain's CDR3 is CASSQEKVAYHGYTF. The CDR3, as DNA: TGCGCCAGCAGCCAAGAGAAGGTGGCTTACCATGGCTACACCTTC.

This clonotype came up a few times. The CDR3 DNA follows: TGTGCCACCGCCAGTGAGGGGACAAGGAGTTCACCCCTCCACTTT. This sequence encodes CATASEGTRSSPLHF. The V and J genes are TRBV15 and TRBJ1-6; TRBD1 might be the D (6 bases). V was cut by 8 bases and J by 9 bases, with 20 bases left in between. Per the germline V gene, CDR1 is LNHNV and CDR2 is YYDKDF (reference sequence). This CDR3 has 15 residues.

J is TRBJ2-4 and V is TRBV11-2; weak D call: TRBD1 (6 bases). With 5 bases removed from V and 12 bases from J, the gap between germline ends came to 17 bases. The CDR3 has 13 amino acids. The germline V gene encodes CDR1 SGHAT and CDR2 FQNNGV. The CDR3 sequence is CASSPRQEMSQYF. The CDR3 nucleotides read TGTGCCAGCAGCCCCAGACAGGAAATGAGTCAGTACTTC. Complete variable domain (other parts from reference TRBV11-2 and TRBJ2-4): EAGVAQSPRYKIIEKRQSVAFWCNPISGHATLYWYQQILGQGPKLLIQFQNNGVVDDSQLPKDRFSAERLKGVDSTLKIQPAKLEDSAVYLCASSPRQEMSQYFGAGTRLSVL.

In this sample, this clonotype turned up many times. The V call is TRBV7-9, the J call TRBJ2-7, with 10 bases that match TRBD1. Germline CDR1 SEHNR, CDR2 FQNEAQ (reference sequence). V was clipped by 1 base and J by 3 bases; unmatched bases: 3. The CDR3 contains 15 residues. For the CDR3, the DNA is TGTGCCAGCAGCTTAGGAGGGACAGGGGACTACGAGCAGTACGTC. Amino acid sequence: CASSLGGTGDYEQYV.

The gene calls are TRBV12-3 or TRBV12-4 and TRBJ2-3; possibly TRBD1 for D (6 bases). The CDR3 runs to 15 residues. V gave up 3 bases and J gave up 1 base, with 11 bases separating them. CDR3 coding DNA: TGTGCCAGCAGTTTCAGGGGCTGGGGCACAGATACGCAGTATTTT. It codes for CASSFRGWGTDTQYF.

This rearrangement joins TRBV2 to TRBJ1-2, with D tentatively TRBD1 (6 bases). CDR3 length: 12 residues. The V end lost 6 bases, the J end lost 7 bases, and 12 bases lay between the germline ends. Germline-derived CDR1 and CDR2 are SNHLY and FYNNEI. The CDR3 here is CASRTGGTGYTF. CDR3 DNA sequence: TGTGCCAGCAGGACGGGGGGCACTGGCTACACCTTC.

This clonotype came up a few times. The genes are TRBV7-6 and TRBJ2-3, with D hard to call. Germline values: CDR1 SGHVS, CDR2 FNYEAQ. The germline V and J ends were trimmed by 1 base and 6 bases, with 11 bases remaining between them. The CDR3 covers 14 residues. The CDR3 bases are TGTGCCAGCAGCTTAGGCGGTCGGATGGATACGCAGTATTTT. Translated, it gives CASSLGGRMDTQYF.

The chain has TRBV5-5 and TRBJ1-4; the D is unclear. Trimming removed 1 base at V and 7 bases at J, with 8 bases between. CDR1 SGHKS and CDR2 YYEKEE come from the germline V gene (reference sequence). The CDR3 length is 13 residues. This CDR3 reads CASSLRFSEKLFF. The CDR3 DNA is TGTGCCAGCAGCTTGCGGTTTAGTGAAAAACTGTTTTTT.

This clonotype has a count of ten or more. The chain couples TRBV5-1 to TRBJ2-2; 14 bases align to TRBD2. J was trimmed by 4 bases and V by 4 bases; bases with no gene match: 3. CDR1 and CDR2 from the germline V gene are SGHRS and YFSETQ. CDR3 size: 16 residues. The CDR3 reads CASSLGLAGGTGELFF. The DNA for the CDR3 is TGCGCCAGCAGCCTCGGACTAGCGGGGGGCACCGGGGAGCTGTTTTTT.